This TCR beta chain originates from a study of radiotherapy plus CTLA-4 blockade in lung cancer. The wider study: Objective response rate was around 20%; disease control rate, around 30%.

The CDR3 has 14 amino acids. CDR1 and CDR2 (germline): SGHDT, YYEEEE. V was trimmed by 3 bases and J by 7 bases, leaving 14 bases between them. TCRdb's copy holds only in-frame clones and misses some; the assay was immunoSEQ multiplex PCR. Of 90,000 to 150,000 clones listed, about 83% were seen once; the top ten hold 5.2%. Source: peripheral blood, taken from a patient treated with radiotherapy plus ipilimumab. This sequence was found in a human donor with non-small cell lung cancer who had a partial response to radiotherapy plus ipilimumab. The chain carries TRBV5-6 and TRBJ1-5; perhaps TRBD1 as D (5 bases). CDR3 coding DNA: TGTGCCAGCAGCTCTGGGGCAGGGAAGCAGCCCCAGCATTTT. Translated: CASSSGAGKQPQHF.